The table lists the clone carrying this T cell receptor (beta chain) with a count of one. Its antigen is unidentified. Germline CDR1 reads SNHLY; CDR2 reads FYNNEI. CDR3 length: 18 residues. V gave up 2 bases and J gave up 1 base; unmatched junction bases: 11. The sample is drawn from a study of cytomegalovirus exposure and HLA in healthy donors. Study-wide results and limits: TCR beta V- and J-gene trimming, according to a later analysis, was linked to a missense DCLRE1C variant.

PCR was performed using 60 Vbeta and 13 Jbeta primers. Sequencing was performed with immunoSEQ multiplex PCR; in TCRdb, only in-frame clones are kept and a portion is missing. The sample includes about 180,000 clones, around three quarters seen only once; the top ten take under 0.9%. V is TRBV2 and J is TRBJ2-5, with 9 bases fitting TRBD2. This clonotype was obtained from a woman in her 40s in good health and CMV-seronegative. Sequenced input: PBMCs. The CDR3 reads CASSENLAGFLSQETQYF. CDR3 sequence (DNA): TGTGCCAGCAGTGAAAATCTAGCGGGGTTTCTAAGCCAAGAGACCCAGTACTTC.